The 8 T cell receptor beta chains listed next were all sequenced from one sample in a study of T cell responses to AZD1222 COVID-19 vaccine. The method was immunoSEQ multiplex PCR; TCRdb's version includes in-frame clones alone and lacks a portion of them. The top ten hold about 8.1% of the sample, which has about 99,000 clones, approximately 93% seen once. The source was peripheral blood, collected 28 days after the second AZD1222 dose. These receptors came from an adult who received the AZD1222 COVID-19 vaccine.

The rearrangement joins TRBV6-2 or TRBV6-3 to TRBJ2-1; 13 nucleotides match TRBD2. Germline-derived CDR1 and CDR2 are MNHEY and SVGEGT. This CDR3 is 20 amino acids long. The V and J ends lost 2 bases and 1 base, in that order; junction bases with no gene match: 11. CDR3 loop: CASSYGRGTSGTRSYNEQFF. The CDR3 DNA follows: TGTGCCAGCAGTTACGGGCGAGGGACTAGCGGGACTCGATCCTACAATGAGCAGTTCTTC.

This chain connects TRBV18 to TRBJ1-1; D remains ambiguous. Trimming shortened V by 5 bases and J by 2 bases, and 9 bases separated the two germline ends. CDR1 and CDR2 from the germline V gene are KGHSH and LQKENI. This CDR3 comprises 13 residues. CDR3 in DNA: TGTGCCAGCTCAGCCGATGAAAACACTGAAGCTTTCTTT. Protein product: CASSADENTEAFF.

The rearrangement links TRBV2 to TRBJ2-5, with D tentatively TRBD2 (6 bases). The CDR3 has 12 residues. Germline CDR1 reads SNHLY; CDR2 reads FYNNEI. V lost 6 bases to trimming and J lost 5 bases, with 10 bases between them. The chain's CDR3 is CASRGDSETQYF. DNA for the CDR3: TGTGCCAGCAGAGGGGACTCGGAGACCCAGTACTTC.

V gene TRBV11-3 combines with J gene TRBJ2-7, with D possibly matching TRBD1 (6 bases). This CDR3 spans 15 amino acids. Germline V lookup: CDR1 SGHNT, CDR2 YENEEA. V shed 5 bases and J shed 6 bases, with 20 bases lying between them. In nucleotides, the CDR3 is TGTGCCAGCAGCCTACTGGGGGCGCCGGACTCCGAGCAGTACTTC. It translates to CASSLLGAPDSEQYF.

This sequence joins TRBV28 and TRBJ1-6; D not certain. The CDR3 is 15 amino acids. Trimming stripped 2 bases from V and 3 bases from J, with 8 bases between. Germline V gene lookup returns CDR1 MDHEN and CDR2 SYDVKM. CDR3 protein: CASSLSGYYNSPLHF. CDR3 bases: TGTGCCAGCAGTTTAAGTGGCTACTATAATTCACCCCTCCACTTT.

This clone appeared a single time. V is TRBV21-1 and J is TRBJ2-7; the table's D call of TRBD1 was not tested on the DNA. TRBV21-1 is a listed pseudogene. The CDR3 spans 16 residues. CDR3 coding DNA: TGTGCCAGCAGCAAAGGACACCGGGACACAAGGGACGAGCAGTACTTC. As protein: CASSKGHRDTRDEQYF.

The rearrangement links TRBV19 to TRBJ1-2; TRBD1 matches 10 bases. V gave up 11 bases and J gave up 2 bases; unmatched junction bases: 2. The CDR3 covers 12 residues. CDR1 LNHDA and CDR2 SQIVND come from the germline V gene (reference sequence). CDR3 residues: CAPGQGNYGYTF. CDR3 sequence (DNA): TGTGCCCCGGGACAGGGGAACTATGGCTACACCTTC. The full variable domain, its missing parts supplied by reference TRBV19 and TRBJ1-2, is DGGITQSPKYLFRKEGQNVTLSCEQNLNHDAMYWYRQDPGQGLRLIYYSQIVNDFQKGDIAEGYSVSREKKESFPLTVTSAQKNPTAFYLCAPGQGNYGYTFGSGTRLTVV.

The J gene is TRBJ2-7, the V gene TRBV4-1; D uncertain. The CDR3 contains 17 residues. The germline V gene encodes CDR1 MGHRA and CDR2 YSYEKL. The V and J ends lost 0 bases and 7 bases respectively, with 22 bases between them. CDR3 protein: CASSQDKRERLHGEQYF. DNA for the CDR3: TGCGCCAGCAGCCAAGATAAAAGGGAAAGACTGCACGGAGAGCAGTACTTC.